This T cell receptor beta chain appears in the sequencing data of a study of radiation and T cells in renal cell carcinoma. The treatment is: treatment-naive control, cytoreductive nephrectomy. In its sample, this clone was seen a few times. CDR1 and CDR2 from the germline V gene are SGDLS and YYNGEE. Between the trimmed V and J ends, which lost 1 base and 7 bases, there was a span of 12 bases. The CDR3 has 15 amino acids. Sequencing used immunoSEQ multiplex PCR; TCRdb keeps in-frame clones, though not all of them. The sample includes 18,000 or so clones, about 60% of them seen just once. The clonotype was recovered from a man aged 50 to 60 with renal cell carcinoma. The chain recombines TRBV9 with TRBJ1-6, with D uncertain. Sample: tumor tissue, taken from a patient whose treatment was nephrectomy without radiotherapy. The CDR3 sequence: CASSVTGIGNSPLHF. The CDR3 bases are TGTGCCAGCAGCGTAACTGGGATTGGGAATTCACCCCTCCACTTT.